This TCR beta chain was identified in a study of blood T cell repertoires in COVID-19. The overall study: In each case, the material was cDNA or gDNA derived from T cells, B-cell-depleted T cells, or PBMCs.

Everyone who took part was roughly 18 to 89 years old, and they came from 24 US areas. The CDR3 totals 16 residues. With 3 bases clipped from V and 9 bases from J, the junction kept 7 bases outside the gene matches. In germline, CDR1 is SGHDT, CDR2 YYEEEE. The table came from immunoSEQ multiplex PCR; TCRdb's copy has only in-frame clones and leaves some out. The sample consists of some 320,000 clones, around nine tenths of them appearing once. The chain is built from TRBV5-6 and TRBJ1-6; 12 bases align to TRBD1. This TCR was recovered from a man between 60 and 70 years old who had recovered from COVID-19. Sequenced material: PBMCs or T cells enriched from blood (not recorded which). The CDR3 loop reads CASSSPGQGASSPLHF. CDR3 in DNA: TGTGCCAGCAGCTCGCCGGGACAGGGGGCTTCTTCACCCCTCCACTTT.